This is a list of T cell receptor beta chains from one sample in a study of shared clonotypes between healthy human individuals. Sequencing was performed with immunoSEQ multiplex PCR; in TCRdb, only in-frame clones are kept and a portion is missing. The profile shows about 92,000 clones, 60% to 70% of them singletons. Sequencing input: memory CD8+ T cells sorted from blood. The receptor source for this set is a man aged 25-45 years in good health. Both conserved end residues are trimmed from each CDR3. Fields, in order: V gene, J gene, CDR3 protein.

v_call: TRBV11-2
j_call: TRBJ2-3
cdr3_aa: ASSYGLAGGASTDTQY

v_call: TRBV5-1
j_call: TRBJ1-2
cdr3_aa: ASSLGDGDYGYT

v_call: TRBV29-1
j_call: TRBJ1-3
cdr3_aa: SVVDWDQNAGNTIY

v_call: TRBV6-1
j_call: TRBJ1-5
cdr3_aa: ASSAGEAQPQH

v_call: TRBV10-1
j_call: TRBJ2-2
cdr3_aa: ASSELGTELNTGELF

v_call: TRBV27
j_call: TRBJ2-1
cdr3_aa: ASSLYTDSSYNEQF

v_call: TRBV5-4
j_call: TRBJ2-1
cdr3_aa: ASSLEGIAGGYNEQF

v_call: TRBV7-6
j_call: TRBJ2-3
cdr3_aa: ASSLGSSVDTQY

v_call: TRBV6-5
j_call: TRBJ2-1
cdr3_aa: AVRGTRGSGEF

v_call: TRBV28
j_call: TRBJ1-1
cdr3_aa: ASSLDREAF

v_call: TRBV10-2
j_call: TRBJ2-7
cdr3_aa: ASSKAGRYEQY

v_call: TRBV7-8
j_call: TRBJ2-5
cdr3_aa: ASSSGSSLGETQY

v_call: TRBV4-2
j_call: TRBJ2-7
cdr3_aa: ASSRFLGQGYEQY

v_call: TRBV5-4
j_call: TRBJ2-1
cdr3_aa: ASSLADQSNRQF

v_call: TRBV11-1
j_call: TRBJ2-2
cdr3_aa: ASSSDTGELF

v_call: TRBV5-6
j_call: TRBJ2-2
cdr3_aa: ASSWSSGELF

v_call: TRBV11-2
j_call: TRBJ2-1
cdr3_aa: ASSRETGSLNEQF

v_call: TRBV10-3
j_call: TRBJ2-1
cdr3_aa: AISGGLVSYNEQF

v_call: TRBV18
j_call: TRBJ1-1
cdr3_aa: ASSPGQGANTEAF

v_call: TRBV30
j_call: TRBJ1-2
cdr3_aa: AWSRAGPRGGYT

v_call: TRBV5-4
j_call: TRBJ2-2
cdr3_aa: ASRTGLANTGELF

v_call: TRBV11-2
j_call: TRBJ2-7
cdr3_aa: ASSLVQGAYEQY

v_call: TRBV2
j_call: TRBJ2-2
cdr3_aa: ASRRGLAGWRGTGELF

v_call: TRBV6-1
j_call: TRBJ2-4
cdr3_aa: ASLGGGAKNIQY

v_call: TRBV9
j_call: TRBJ2-1
cdr3_aa: ASSVVSGSGVF

v_call: TRBV5-6
j_call: TRBJ2-2
cdr3_aa: ASSLRVGELF

v_call: TRBV11-2
j_call: TRBJ1-4
cdr3_aa: ASSRDGAEKLF

v_call: TRBV7-9
j_call: TRBJ2-5
cdr3_aa: ASSLGGQGLETQY

v_call: TRBV9
j_call: TRBJ2-1
cdr3_aa: ASSVAPDRVPNDYNEQF

v_call: TRBV6-6
j_call: TRBJ2-1
cdr3_aa: ASSYTGTDNNEQF

v_call: TRBV5-5
j_call: TRBJ2-3
cdr3_aa: ASSFSSGGTDTQY

v_call: TRBV5-4
j_call: TRBJ2-7
cdr3_aa: ASSVGLAGEGYEQY

v_call: TRBV27
j_call: TRBJ2-2
cdr3_aa: ASSFRAGELF

v_call: TRBV28
j_call: TRBJ2-7
cdr3_aa: ASSLFLGRTYHEQY

v_call: TRBV19
j_call: TRBJ2-5
cdr3_aa: ASSTTGTVERTQY

v_call: TRBV27
j_call: TRBJ2-7
cdr3_aa: ASSSYRLAGSLKQY

v_call: TRBV11-1
j_call: TRBJ2-3
cdr3_aa: ASSSDRADTQY

v_call: TRBV7-4
j_call: TRBJ2-7
cdr3_aa: AGSPPGTGLVNEQY

v_call: TRBV7-8
j_call: TRBJ2-7
cdr3_aa: ASSSGLYEQY

v_call: TRBV10-3
j_call: TRBJ1-1
cdr3_aa: AISEPAASTEAF

v_call: TRBV19
j_call: TRBJ2-3
cdr3_aa: ASSSGRVGTDTQY

v_call: TRBV19
j_call: TRBJ1-2
cdr3_aa: ASTPRQLIYGYT

v_call: TRBV2
j_call: TRBJ2-7
cdr3_aa: ASRSGTSGNYEQY

v_call: TRBV5-1
j_call: TRBJ2-7
cdr3_aa: AGPGQEGLDPYEQY

v_call: TRBV4-1
j_call: TRBJ2-7
cdr3_aa: ASSQTNTGTYEQY

v_call: TRBV15
j_call: TRBJ1-4
cdr3_aa: ATSSVGQGELLRNEKLF

v_call: TRBV5-4
j_call: TRBJ2-3
cdr3_aa: ASSLAGGQGTDTQY

v_call: TRBV4-1
j_call: TRBJ2-7
cdr3_aa: ASSQDVTSDSYEQY

v_call: TRBV6-1
j_call: TRBJ2-5
cdr3_aa: ASSGSLGSGSETQY

v_call: TRBV7-3
j_call: TRBJ1-1
cdr3_aa: ASSLTGVKVAEAF

v_call: TRBV7-2
j_call: TRBJ2-7
cdr3_aa: ASSLGTFSYEQY

v_call: TRBV6-1
j_call: TRBJ2-3
cdr3_aa: ASSLAGVKDTQY

v_call: TRBV28
j_call: TRBJ2-1
cdr3_aa: ASSPSPGTYNEQF